These T cell receptor beta chains were read from a single sample in a study of shared clonotypes between healthy human individuals. The repertoire was sequenced with immunoSEQ multiplex PCR; TCRdb's copy has only in-frame clones and lacks some. The data hold about 1.9 million clones, with roughly 93% observed a single time. Sequencing input: naive CD8+ T cells from PBMCs. Source of these receptors: a young man in good health. Some clones in this sample may be carry-over from other donors' samples. Both conserved end residues are part of each CDR3. Fields, in order: J gene, clone size, V gene, D gene, CDR3 protein, CDR3 DNA. A D gene is named only where the DNA matches it firmly. The size of a clone is reported for some rows only, either as once, few or many, or as a class for expanded clones.

>TRBJ2-7|NA|TRBV4-1|NA
CASSGRDMVEQYF
TGCGCCAGCTCCGGCCGGGACATGGTCGAGCAGTACTTC
>TRBJ2-3|NA|TRBV28|TRBD1
CASSLGQGADTQYF
TGTGCCAGCAGTTTAGGACAGGGTGCAGATACGCAGTATTTT
>TRBJ2-1|NA|TRBV15|NA
CATSSLGSSYNEQFF
TGTGCCACCAGCTCCTTGGGGAGTTCCTACAATGAGCAGTTCTTC
>TRBJ2-7|NA|TRBV19|NA
CASSVGRDFYEQYF
TGTGCCAGTAGTGTGGGACGGGATTTTTACGAGCAGTACTTC
>TRBJ2-7|NA|TRBV4-3|TRBD2
CASSQATGGPYEQYF
TGCGCCAGCAGCCAAGCCACGGGAGGACCCTACGAGCAGTACTTC
>TRBJ1-5|NA|TRBV27|TRBD1
CASSPGQGDNQPQHF
TGTGCCAGCAGTCCGGGACAGGGTGACAATCAGCCCCAGCATTTT
>TRBJ2-7|NA|TRBV30|NA
CAWSVPKGAEQYF
TGTGCCTGGAGTGTACCCAAAGGGGCCGAGCAGTACTTC
>TRBJ1-1|NA|TRBV28|TRBD1
CASSLRGGQPLYTEAFF
TGTGCCAGCAGTTTAAGAGGGGGACAGCCACTTTACACTGAAGCTTTCTTT
>TRBJ2-1|once|TRBV4-1|TRBD1
CASSHARSRTGGLDEQFF
TGCGCCAGCAGCCATGCCCGTTCCAGGACAGGGGGCCTCGATGAGCAGTTCTTC
>TRBJ2-7|NA|TRBV25-1|NA
CASSESRYEQYF
TGTGCCAGCAGTGAATCGAGGTACGAGCAGTACTTC
>TRBJ2-6|NA|TRBV4-1|TRBD1
CASTNRGAGANVLTF
TGCGCCAGCACTAACAGGGGAGCCGGGGCCAACGTCCTGACTTTC
>TRBJ2-6|NA|TRBV28|TRBD1
CASTLGQGSHIGANVLTF
TGTGCCAGCACCCTAGGACAGGGGAGTCACATTGGGGCCAACGTCCTGACTTTC
>TRBJ1-4|NA|TRBV2|NA
CASSPGTYLEKLFF
TGTGCCAGCAGTCCAGGGACCTACCTAGAAAAACTGTTTTTT
>TRBJ1-4|NA|TRBV10-1|NA
CASSRGGKGANEKLFF
TGCGCCAGCAGCCGGGGAGGTAAGGGAGCTAATGAAAAACTGTTTTTT
>TRBJ1-5|NA|TRBV10-2|TRBD1
CASSGTGEQPQHF
TGCGCCAGCAGTGGGACAGGGGAACAGCCCCAGCATTTT
>TRBJ2-1|NA|TRBV19|TRBD1
CASSIWQGASNEQFF
TGTGCCAGTAGTATTTGGCAGGGGGCTTCCAATGAGCAGTTCTTC
>TRBJ2-1|NA|TRBV28|TRBD2
CASSFPKREGRNEQFF
TGTGCCAGCAGTTTCCCCAAGCGGGAGGGACGGAATGAGCAGTTCTTC
>TRBJ2-1|NA|TRBV7-9|TRBD2
CASSSLAGEAYNEQFF
TGTGCCAGCAGCTCACTAGCGGGAGAGGCCTACAATGAGCAGTTCTTC
>TRBJ2-1|NA|TRBV6-6|TRBD2
CASLSGRAGEQFF
TGTGCCAGCTTATCCGGGAGGGCTGGTGAGCAGTTCTTC
>TRBJ1-5|NA|TRBV28|NA
CASSLFGPEGNQPQHF
TGTGCCAGCAGTTTATTCGGACCCGAGGGAAATCAGCCCCAGCATTTT
>TRBJ2-7|NA|TRBV5-1|TRBD1
CASSPGGRDFSTYEQYF
TGCGCCAGCAGCCCAGGGGGCCGGGACTTTTCGACCTACGAGCAGTACTTC
>TRBJ1-4|NA|TRBV27|NA
CASSSRYGATNEKLFF
TGTGCCAGCAGCTCTAGATACGGAGCAACTAATGAAAAACTGTTTTTT
>TRBJ2-7|NA|TRBV9|TRBD2
CASSSSGRATEQYF
TGTGCCAGCAGCAGTAGCGGGAGGGCCACCGAGCAGTACTTC
>TRBJ1-5|NA|TRBV27|NA
CASSPAPYQPQHF
TGTGCCAGCAGTCCAGCTCCGTATCAGCCCCAGCATTTT
>TRBJ2-5|NA|TRBV28|TRBD2
CASHSGLGGETQYF
TGTGCCAGCCACTCGGGACTAGGAGGGGAGACCCAGTACTTC
>TRBJ2-1|NA|TRBV10-1|NA
CASSGRDPIEQFF
TGCGCCAGCAGTGGCCGGGACCCAATTGAGCAGTTCTTC
>TRBJ2-7|NA|TRBV28|NA
CASSPHRNAYEQYF
TGTGCCAGCAGTCCCCACAGGAATGCTTACGAGCAGTACTTC
>TRBJ1-3|NA|TRBV19|NA
CASQTWTGAASGNTIYF
TGTGCCAGTCAAACCTGGACCGGGGCGGCCTCTGGAAACACCATATATTTT
>TRBJ2-7|NA|TRBV14|TRBD1
CASSPWTGRNYEQYF
TGTGCCAGCAGCCCATGGACAGGGAGAAACTACGAGCAGTACTTC
>TRBJ2-7|NA|TRBV29-1|NA
CSVLGADYEQYF
TGCAGCGTTCTAGGGGCGGACTACGAGCAGTACTTC
>TRBJ2-7|NA|TRBV27|TRBD2
CASSTSVVLGQLYF
TGTGCCAGCAGCACTAGCGTCGTTCTGGGTCAACTGTACTTC
>TRBJ2-1|NA|TRBV9|NA
CASSERAALGSNEQFF
TGTGCCAGCAGCGAGAGGGCCGCCTTGGGTTCGAATGAGCAGTTCTTC
>TRBJ2-1|NA|TRBV13|NA
CATQMGEQFF
TGTGCCACTCAGATGGGTGAGCAGTTCTTC
>TRBJ1-1|NA|TRBV10-3|TRBD1
CAISESGQGKTEAFF
TGTGCCATCAGTGAGTCGGGACAGGGTAAAACTGAAGCTTTCTTT
>TRBJ2-7|NA|TRBV27|NA
CASTTSVGSIRWEQYF
TGTGCCAGCACCACCTCCGTCGGCTCCATTCGGTGGGAGCAGTACTTC
>TRBJ2-1|NA|TRBV27|NA
CASSSGTGGFF
TGTGCCAGCAGTTCTGGTACGGGTGGGTTCTTC